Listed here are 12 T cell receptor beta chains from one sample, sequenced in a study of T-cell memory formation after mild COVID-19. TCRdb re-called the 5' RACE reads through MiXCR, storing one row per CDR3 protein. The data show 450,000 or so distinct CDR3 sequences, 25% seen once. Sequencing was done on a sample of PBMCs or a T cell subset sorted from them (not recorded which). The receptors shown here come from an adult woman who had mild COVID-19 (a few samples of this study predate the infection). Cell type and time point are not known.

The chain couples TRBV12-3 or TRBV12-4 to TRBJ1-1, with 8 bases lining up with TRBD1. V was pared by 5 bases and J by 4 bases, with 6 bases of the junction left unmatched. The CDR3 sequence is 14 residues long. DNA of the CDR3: TGTGCCAGCAGTACTACAGGGGGGGGCACTGAAGCTTTCTTT. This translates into CASSTTGGGTEAFF.

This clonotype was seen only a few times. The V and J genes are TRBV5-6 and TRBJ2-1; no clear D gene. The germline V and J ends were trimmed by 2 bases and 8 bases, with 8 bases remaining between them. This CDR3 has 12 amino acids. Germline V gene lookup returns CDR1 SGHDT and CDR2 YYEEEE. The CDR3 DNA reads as TGTGCCAGCAGCTTCGGTGTGGATGAGCAGTTCTTC. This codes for CASSFGVDEQFF.

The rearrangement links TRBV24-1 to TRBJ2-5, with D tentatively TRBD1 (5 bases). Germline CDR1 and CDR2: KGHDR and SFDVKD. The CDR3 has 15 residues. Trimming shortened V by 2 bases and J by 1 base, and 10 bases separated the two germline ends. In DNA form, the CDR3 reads TGTGCCACCAGTGATTATGGGGCAGCCCAAGAGACCCAGTACTTC. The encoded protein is CATSDYGAAQETQYF.

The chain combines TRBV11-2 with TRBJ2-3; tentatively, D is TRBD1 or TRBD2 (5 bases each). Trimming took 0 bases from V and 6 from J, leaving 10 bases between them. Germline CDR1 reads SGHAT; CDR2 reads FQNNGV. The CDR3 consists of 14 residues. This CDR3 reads CASSLDRWGDTQYF. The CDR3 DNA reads TGTGCCAGCAGCTTAGATCGCTGGGGGGATACGCAGTATTTT.

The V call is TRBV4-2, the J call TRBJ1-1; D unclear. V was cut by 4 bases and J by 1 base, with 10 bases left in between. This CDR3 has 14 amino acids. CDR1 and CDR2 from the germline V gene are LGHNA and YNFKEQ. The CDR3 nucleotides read TGTGCCAGCAGCCTAAAGCCAGGGAACACTGAAGCTTTCTTT. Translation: CASSLKPGNTEAFF.

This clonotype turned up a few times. Written as DNA, the CDR3 is TGCGCCAGCAGTCCCGGGACTAGCGGGCGTCGTGAGCAGTTCTTC. This codes for CASSPGTSGRREQFF. This chain links TRBV4-3 with TRBJ2-1; 12 bases are shared with TRBD2. Germline V gene lookup returns CDR1 LGHNA and CDR2 YSLEER. The CDR3 covers 15 residues. Germline trimming cut 6 bases from V and 9 bases from J; bases unmatched to any gene: 9.

CDR3 sequence reads: CASSDEAARFVEAFF. The CDR3 region has the DNA TGTGCCAGCAGTGACGAGGCGGCTAGGTTTGTTGAAGCTTTCTTT. The chain uses TRBV2 and TRBJ1-1; D remains ambiguous. V dropped 3 bases and J dropped 7 bases, with 18 bases sitting between them. Germline-derived CDR1 and CDR2 are SNHLY and FYNNEI. The CDR3 runs to 15 residues.

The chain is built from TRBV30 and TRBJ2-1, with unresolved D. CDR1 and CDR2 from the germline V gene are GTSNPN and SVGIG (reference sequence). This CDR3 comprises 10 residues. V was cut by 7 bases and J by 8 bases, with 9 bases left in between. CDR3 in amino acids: CASRSYEQFF. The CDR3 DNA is TGTGCCTCCCGCAGCTATGAGCAGTTCTTC.

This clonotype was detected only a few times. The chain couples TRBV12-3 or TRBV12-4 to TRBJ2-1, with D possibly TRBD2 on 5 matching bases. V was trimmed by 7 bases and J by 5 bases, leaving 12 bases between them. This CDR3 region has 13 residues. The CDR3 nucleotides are TGTGCCAGCACGGGGATGTTTGACAATGAGCAGTTCTTC. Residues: CASTGMFDNEQFF.

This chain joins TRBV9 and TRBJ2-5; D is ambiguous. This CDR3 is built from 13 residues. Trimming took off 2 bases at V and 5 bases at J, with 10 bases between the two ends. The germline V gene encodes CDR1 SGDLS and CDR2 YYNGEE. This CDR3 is CASSVRPLETQYF. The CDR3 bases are TGTGCCAGCAGCGTCAGACCCTTGGAGACCCAGTACTTC.

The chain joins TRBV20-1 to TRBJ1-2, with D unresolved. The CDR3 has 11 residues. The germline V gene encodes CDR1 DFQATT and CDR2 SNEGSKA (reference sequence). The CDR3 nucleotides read TGCAGCGTCGGCAGCGACTATGGCTACACCTTC. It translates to CSVGSDYGYTF.

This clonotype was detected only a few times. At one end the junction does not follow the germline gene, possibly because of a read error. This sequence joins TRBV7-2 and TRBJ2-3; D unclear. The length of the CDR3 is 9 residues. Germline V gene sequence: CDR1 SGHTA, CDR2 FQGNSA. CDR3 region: CASNFPPDF. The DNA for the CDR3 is TGTGCCAGCAACTTCCCACCGGATTTT. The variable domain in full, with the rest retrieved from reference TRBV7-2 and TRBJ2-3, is GAGVSQSPSNKVTEKGKDVELRCDPISGHTALYWYRQSLGQGLEFLIYFQGNSAPDKSGLPSDRFSAERTGGSVSTLTIQRTQQEDSAVYLCASNFPPDFGPGTRLTVL.